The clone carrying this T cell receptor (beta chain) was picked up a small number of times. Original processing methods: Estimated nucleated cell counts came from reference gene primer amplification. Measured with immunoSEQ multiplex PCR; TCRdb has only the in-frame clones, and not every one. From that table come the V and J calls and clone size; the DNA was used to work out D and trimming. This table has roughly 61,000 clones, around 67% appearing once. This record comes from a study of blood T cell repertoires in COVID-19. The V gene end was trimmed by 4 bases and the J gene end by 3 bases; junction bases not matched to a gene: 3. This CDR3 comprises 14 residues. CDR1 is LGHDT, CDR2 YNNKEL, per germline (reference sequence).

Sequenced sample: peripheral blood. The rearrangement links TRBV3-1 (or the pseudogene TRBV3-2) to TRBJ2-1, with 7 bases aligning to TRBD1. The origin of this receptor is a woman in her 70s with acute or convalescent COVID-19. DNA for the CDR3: TGTGCCAGCAGCCGACAGGGTCTCTACAATGAGCAGTTCTTC. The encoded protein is CASSRQGLYNEQFF.